Detailed here is one TCR beta chain. No antigen is known for it. Within one base of it there is no much larger clone, and no base qualities were kept. CDR1 and CDR2 (LGHDT, YNNKEL) derive from the germline V gene (reference sequence). From the cysteine up to the phenylalanine, the CDR3 has a length of 13 residues. The retained sequence is limited to the CDR3, 39 bases, with the frame set at the first base. A distance of 12 bases separates the germline ends of V and J, which lose 7 bases and 6 bases respectively. This record comes from a study of blood T cell repertoires in COVID-19 (dated by TCRdb to the early 2020s). A note on the overall study: Collaborator samples came from the United States, Italy and Spain and covered acute and convalescent phases of COVID-19. The material from the prospective study consisted of cDNA or gDNA derived from T cells, B-cell-depleted T cells, or PBMCs. Subjects who had been exposed to COVID-19, were actively infected with it, or had recovered from it provided the deeply sampled blood TCRbeta repertoires that made up the dataset. The repertoires were released in a freely available public database intended as a resource for research on the immune response to SARS-CoV-2. The samples were drawn from the first 160 participants of the ongoing ImmuneRACE study and from 1,254 subjects provided by 6 global collaborators. The sample metadata nearly always contained a de-identified subject ID, COVID-19 status, age in years and sex. Where available, HLA class I and class II types were taken from metadata supplied by the sample provider and were not determined by assay-based typing. What the work shows at the level of the full study, not this receptor alone: The amount of clinical and demographic metadata varied by source and participant and was provided uncurated.

TCRbeta CDR3 regions were amplified from genomic DNA by means of the immunoSEQ Assay, a bias-controlled multiplex PCR. In the authors' own workflow: The number of nucleated cells in each sample was estimated by amplification of reference gene primers within the assay. Sequence reads were collapsed and filtered to measure the absolute abundance of every unique TCRbeta CDR3 rearrangement. Productive Simpson clonality was computed per sample as the square root of Simpson's diversity index over productive rearrangements. The immuneACCESS repertoire file appears here via TCRdb, limited to in-frame rearrangements. These files lack a portion of the clones; in checked studies, under half of the deficit traces to unresolved V genes, and the cause of the others is not known. The V and J calls and the clone size are those of that table, but D and trimming were determined from the DNA. This sample lists some 240,000 clones; around 80% were detected once. The ten biggest clones cover over 1.2% of the sample.

Another Seattle source contributed samples from volunteer blood donors who had recovered from COVID-19. Whole blood was collected in K2EDTA tubes by collaborating institutions according to the institutions' own protocols. Collaborator samples were shipped for TCRbeta analysis as frozen whole blood, isolated PBMCs, or DNA extracted from either sample type. The receptor comes from a woman in her forties who had recovered from COVID-19. The chain couples TRBV3-1 (or the pseudogene TRBV3-2) to TRBJ2-2, with no D gene named confidently. Sequenced input: peripheral blood. The encoded CDR3 is CASTSSVAGELFF. The DNA is as follows: TGTGCCAGCACCTCTTCCGTAGCCGGGGAGCTGTTTTTT.